Listed below are T cell receptor beta chains from one sample, sequenced in a study of blood T cell repertoires in COVID-19. Some clones are missing from TCRdb's copy, which holds only in-frame ones; the method was immunoSEQ multiplex PCR. Among some 300,000 clones listed, about 90% were seen once. Sequenced material: PBMCs or T cells enriched from blood (not recorded which). The receptors were sampled from a woman aged 50 to 60 who had been exposed to COVID-19. Each CDR3 is given without its conserved first and last residue. The order of the fields is V gene, J gene, CDR3 protein.

TRBV30	TRBJ2-2	AWQTRDFYTGELF
TRBV6-4	TRBJ1-2	ASSGGRGVSGYT
TRBV4-1	TRBJ2-3	ASSQGPLPGGTDTQY
TRBV5-5	TRBJ2-5	ASSLYAGLAGEETQY
TRBV7-2	TRBJ2-2	ASSLAEAGELF
TRBV20-1	TRBJ2-7	SARSGYEQY
TRBV19	TRBJ1-2	ASSRGRGYGYT
TRBV3-1/TRBV3-2	TRBJ2-5	ASSHIAGARGETQY
TRBV7-6	TRBJ2-5	ASSLVGAGGETQY
TRBV9	TRBJ2-3	ASSVASGGAIDTQY
TRBV4-1	TRBJ2-2	ASSQVRNTGELF
TRBV5-1	TRBJ2-1	ASSPGLAHNEQF
TRBV12-3/TRBV12-4	TRBJ1-1	ASSMPGTEAF
TRBV7-9	TRBJ2-1	ASRFGEYTFLEV
TRBV3-1/TRBV3-2	TRBJ2-2	ASSQPVAGNTGELF
TRBV6-5	TRBJ1-2	ASSYSLTAYYT
TRBV10-3	TRBJ2-7	AISETGLAGLPYEQY
TRBV10-2	TRBJ1-1	ASSGQHRDRGGTEAF
TRBV7-2	TRBJ1-2	ASSLDRGSLGGYT
TRBV29-1	TRBJ2-5	SVEAQGGYQETQY
TRBV7-9	TRBJ1-3	ASSPQGTGGNTIY
TRBV19	TRBJ2-1	ASSNEGGLPYNEQF
TRBV27	TRBJ1-2	ASSFSVPRGDHGYT
TRBV19	TRBJ2-7	ASSTRTGPYEQY
TRBV6-5	TRBJ1-5	ASSSGQNQPQH
TRBV5-1	TRBJ2-3	ASSLARGMTARDTQY
TRBV5-1	TRBJ1-1	ASSLGRTNTEAF
TRBV28	TRBJ1-1	ASSFRRTGGVSEAF
TRBV5-1	TRBJ1-3	ASSLASVSSGNTIY
TRBV30	TRBJ1-1	AWIMGGTEAF
TRBV6-2/TRBV6-3	TRBJ1-6	ASSFVIQPGTANSPLH
TRBV7-2	TRBJ1-4	ASSRQGQEEKLF
TRBV19	TRBJ1-3	ASNRGGNTIY
TRBV20-1	TRBJ1-2	SAGTGYGYT
TRBV3-1/TRBV3-2	TRBJ2-7	ASSLSERGVTYEQY
TRBV27	TRBJ2-2	ASRATGGWGTGELF
TRBV3-1/TRBV3-2	TRBJ2-2	ASSHTGQGASGELF
TRBV2	TRBJ2-7	AIVDRDAYEQY
TRBV7-8	TRBJ1-6	ASSQTLTGALH
TRBV2	TRBJ1-1	ASSSEGQGSTEAF
TRBV27	TRBJ2-1	ASGNRASGGAVEQF
TRBV28	TRBJ1-6	ASSLGQGASYNSPLH
TRBV28	TRBJ1-5	ASSLGGLSNQPQH
TRBV5-1	TRBJ2-5	ASSPGVSQETQY
TRBV7-2	TRBJ2-3	ASSSAPPGTSGGGTQY
TRBV30	TRBJ1-5	AWSQRGASGNQPQH
TRBV5-6	TRBJ2-7	ASSPLGTAYEQY